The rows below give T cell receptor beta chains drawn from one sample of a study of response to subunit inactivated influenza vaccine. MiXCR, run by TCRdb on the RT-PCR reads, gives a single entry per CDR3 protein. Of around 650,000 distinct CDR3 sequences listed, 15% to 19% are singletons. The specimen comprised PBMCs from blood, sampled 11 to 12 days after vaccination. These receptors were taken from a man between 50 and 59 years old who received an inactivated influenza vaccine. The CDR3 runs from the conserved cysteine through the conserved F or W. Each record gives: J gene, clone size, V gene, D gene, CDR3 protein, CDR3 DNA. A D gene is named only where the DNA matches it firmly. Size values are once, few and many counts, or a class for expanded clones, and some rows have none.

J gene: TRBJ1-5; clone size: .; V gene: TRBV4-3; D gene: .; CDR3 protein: CASSQDLGSIGSNQPQHF; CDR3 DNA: TGCGCCAGCAGCCAAGATCTCGGCTCGATAGGGAGCAATCAGCCCCAGCATTTT
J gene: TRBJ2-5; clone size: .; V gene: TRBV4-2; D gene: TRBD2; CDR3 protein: CASSQDVAGGKETQYF; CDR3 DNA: TGTGCCAGCAGCCAAGATGTCGCGGGGGGCAAGGAGACCCAGTACTTC
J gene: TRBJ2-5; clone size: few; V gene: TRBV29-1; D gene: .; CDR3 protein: CSVAGPPFQETQYF; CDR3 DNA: TGCAGCGTTGCGGGACCGCCCTTCCAAGAGACCCAGTACTTC
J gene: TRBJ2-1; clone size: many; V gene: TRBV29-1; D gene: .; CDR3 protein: CSVEGQGNEQFF; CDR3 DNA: TGCAGCGTTGAGGGCCAGGGAAATGAGCAGTTCTTC
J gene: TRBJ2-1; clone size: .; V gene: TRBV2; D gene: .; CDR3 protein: CASSEAGFGEQFF; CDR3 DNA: TGTGCCAGCAGTGAAGCGGGGTTTGGTGAGCAGTTCTTC
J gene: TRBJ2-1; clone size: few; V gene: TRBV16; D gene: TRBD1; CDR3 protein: CASSPGQGRDLGQFF; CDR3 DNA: TGTGCCAGCAGCCCAGGACAGGGGCGAGACTTGGGGCAGTTCTTC
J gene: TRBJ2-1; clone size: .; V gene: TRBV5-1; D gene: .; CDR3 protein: CASSQVRQEPYNEQFF; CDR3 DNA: TGCGCCAGCAGTCAAGTGCGACAGGAGCCCTACAATGAGCAGTTCTTC
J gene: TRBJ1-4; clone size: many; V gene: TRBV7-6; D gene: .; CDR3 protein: CASSLGPNEKLFF; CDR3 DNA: TGTGCCAGCAGCTTAGGCCCTAATGAAAAACTGTTTTTT
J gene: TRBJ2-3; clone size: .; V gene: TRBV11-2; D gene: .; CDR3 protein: CASSRQFTDTQYF; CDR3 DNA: TGTGCCAGCAGCCGACAGTTCACAGATACGCAGTATTTT
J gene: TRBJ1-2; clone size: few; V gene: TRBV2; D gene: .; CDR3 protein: CASSGQEEGGYTF; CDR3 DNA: TGTGCCAGCAGTGGACAGGAAGAAGGTGGCTACACCTTC
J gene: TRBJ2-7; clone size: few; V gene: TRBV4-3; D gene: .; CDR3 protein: CASSQDIGVHYEQYF; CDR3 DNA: TGCGCCAGCAGCCAAGATATCGGGGTCCACTACGAGCAGTACTTC
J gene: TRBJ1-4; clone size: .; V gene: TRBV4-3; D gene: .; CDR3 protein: CASSRQGGANEKLFF; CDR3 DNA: TGCGCCAGCAGCCGCCAAGGAGGAGCTAATGAAAAACTGTTTTTT
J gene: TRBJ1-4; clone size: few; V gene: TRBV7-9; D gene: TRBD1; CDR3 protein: CASSTTGGVEKLFF; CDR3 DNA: TGTGCCAGCAGCACGACAGGGGGGGTTGAAAAACTGTTTTTT
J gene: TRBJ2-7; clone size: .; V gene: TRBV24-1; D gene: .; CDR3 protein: CATSDPGPTYEQYF; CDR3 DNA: TGTGCCACCAGTGACCCGGGACCTACCTACGAGCAGTACTTC
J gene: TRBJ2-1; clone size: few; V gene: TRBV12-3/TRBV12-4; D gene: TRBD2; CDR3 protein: CASGLSGANYNEQFF; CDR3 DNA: TGTGCCAGCGGCCTTAGCGGGGCCAACTACAATGAGCAGTTCTTC
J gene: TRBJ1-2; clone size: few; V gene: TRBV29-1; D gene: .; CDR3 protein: CSVGEAYGYTF; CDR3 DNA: TGCAGCGTTGGGGAGGCCTATGGCTACACCTTC
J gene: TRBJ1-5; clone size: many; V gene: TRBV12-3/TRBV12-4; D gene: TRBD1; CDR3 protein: CASSSGTGVQPQHF; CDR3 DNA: TGTGCCAGCAGCTCTGGGACAGGGGTTCAGCCCCAGCATTTT
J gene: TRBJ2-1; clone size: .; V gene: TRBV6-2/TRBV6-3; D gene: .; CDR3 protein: CASSYTTGNNEQFF; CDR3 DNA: TGTGCCAGCAGCTATACTACAGGGAACAATGAGCAGTTCTTC
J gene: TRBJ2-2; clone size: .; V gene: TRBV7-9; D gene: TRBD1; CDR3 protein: CASSFFQGDNTGELFF; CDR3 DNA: TGTGCCAGCAGTTTTTTCCAGGGGGACAACACCGGGGAGCTGTTTTTT
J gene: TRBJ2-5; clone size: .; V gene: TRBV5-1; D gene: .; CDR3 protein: CASSLVLPQETQYF; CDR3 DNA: TGCGCCAGCAGCTTGGTTTTACCACAAGAGACCCAGTACTTC
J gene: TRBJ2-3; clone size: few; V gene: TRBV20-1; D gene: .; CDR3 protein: CSARGHSTDTQYF; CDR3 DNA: TGCAGTGCTAGAGGACATTCCACAGATACGCAGTATTTT
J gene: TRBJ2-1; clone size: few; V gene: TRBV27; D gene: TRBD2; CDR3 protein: CASSPQGTSGINEQFF; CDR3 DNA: TGTGCCAGCAGTCCGCAAGGGACTAGCGGGATTAATGAGCAGTTCTTC